One TCR beta chain is described in this entry. Its specific antigen is unknown. Per-base qualities were not stored, and no clone one base away is much larger. This entry belongs to a study of OX40 agonist ivuxolimab in advanced cancers. With regard to the full study: The costimulatory receptor OX40 (CD134) was targeted by ivuxolimab, a fully human IgG2 agonistic monoclonal antibody. Peripheral TCRbeta sequencing aimed to test whether ivuxolimab altered TCR sequence diversity and caused clonal T-cell expansion. The monotherapy dose-escalation portion (N ≈ 50 patients) of the phase I ivuxolimab trial is reported in the paper. Of the approximately 50 dose-escalation patients, hepatocellular carcinoma was present in around 20, melanoma in approximately 15, renal cell carcinoma in 9 and head and neck cancer in 9. Prior anti-PD-1, anti-PD-L1 or anti-CTLA-4 therapy was permitted, and approximately 40% of dose-escalation patients had received checkpoint inhibitors. The dose-escalation cohort was around 83% male with a mean age of approximately 60 years, ranging from roughly 20 to 80. Partial responses occurred in three dose-escalation patients, of whom one had hepatocellular carcinoma and two had cutaneous melanoma. Intravenous ivuxolimab was administered to patients every 2 weeks at six dose levels: 0.01, 0.1, 0.3, 1.5, 3 and 10 mg/kg. Overall study results and their limits: Low levels of normalized T-cell clonal expansion were also shown by some nonresponding patients. The antigen specificity of the clonally expanded peripheral T cells was not determined. Partial responders in the 0.1-3.0 mg/kg groups had among the lowest normalized peripheral clonal expansion, especially among CD8+ T cells. At doses of 0.1 to 3.0 mg/kg, clonal expansion of both CD4+ and CD8+ T cells in blood was seen between baseline and week 6. After ivuxolimab, CD8+ T cells had more expanded clones than CD4+ T cells on average.

As encoded in the germline V gene, CDR1 is SQVTM while CDR2 is ANQGSEA. Reading from cysteine to phenylalanine, the CDR3 counts 11 amino acids. The DNA shown is the 33-base CDR3, in frame from base 1. V loses 2 bases, J loses 6 bases, and the germline ends lie 5 bases apart. The trial excluded patients who had a history of autoimmune disease or were on systemic immunosuppression. In every dose cohort, peripheral blood was drawn for TCR sequencing at baseline, cycle 4 day 1, and cycle 7 day 1. Samples came from an open-label, multicenter, first-in-human phase I dose-escalation trial of ivuxolimab. Adults with locally advanced or metastatic head and neck squamous cell, hepatocellular, melanoma or renal cell carcinoma were enrolled in the trial. Before TCR sequencing, CD4+ T cells and CD8+ T cells from peripheral blood were sorted into separate populations. Genomic DNA was extracted from sorted cells for sequencing of the TCRbeta CDR3 region. The immunoSEQ Assay was used for sequencing of TCRbeta CDR3 regions. What TCRdb holds here is the immuneACCESS table cut down to in-frame rearrangements. Part of the clones is not present; checked against another copy, under half of the missing clones reflect an unresolved V gene, and the others are unexplained. The sample table contains approximately 45,000 clones; only one count was recorded for around 88% of them. The ten largest clones add up to under 15% of the sample.

The rearranged chain carries TRBV29-1 and TRBJ2-1; the D gene lacks a confident call. The sequences come from CD4+ or CD8+ T cells sorted from blood, collected in a trial of the OX40 agonist ivuxolimab. The TCR comes from an adult with an advanced solid tumor such as melanoma, head and neck, liver or kidney cancer. The DNA sequence follows: TGCAGCGTTGAACTAGTCAATGAGCAGTTCTTC. It translates as CSVELVNEQFF.